This TCR beta chain was obtained from a study of tissue T cells after allogeneic stem cell transplantation. Study-wide background: Recipient PBMCs from before transplant existed for five GVHD patients. The study, taken as a whole, reports: Only a limited share of tissue TCRs appeared in blood or spleen.

As to this clone: Its antigen is still unknown.

Clones were read by immunoSEQ multiplex PCR, and TCRdb kept only the in-frame ones, dropping some. The table records roughly 42,000 clones, 92% of them present only once. The receptor was derived from a woman aged 40-69 years who later had graft-versus-host disease after an allogeneic stem cell transplant. The sample in question was blood, obtained before transplantation.

Here the CDR3 DNA reads TGTGCCAGCAGCACCCGACAGGGGGAGGGAGATACGCAGTATTTT. It translates to CASSTRQGEGDTQYF. V usage is TRBV7-9 and J usage is TRBJ2-3; 9 positions match TRBD1. Germline-derived CDR1 and CDR2 are SEHNR and FQNEAQ (reference sequence). Trimming removed 5 bases from V and 5 bases from J; junction bases left unmatched: 8. CDR3 size: 15 residues. Supplemented by reference TRBV7-9 and TRBJ2-3, the full variable domain reads DTGVSQNPRHKITKRGQNVTFRCDPISEHNRLYWYRQTLGQGPEFLTYFQNEAQLEKSRLLSDRFSAERPKGSFSTLEIQRTEQGDSAMYLCASSTRQGEGDTQYFGPGTRLTVL.